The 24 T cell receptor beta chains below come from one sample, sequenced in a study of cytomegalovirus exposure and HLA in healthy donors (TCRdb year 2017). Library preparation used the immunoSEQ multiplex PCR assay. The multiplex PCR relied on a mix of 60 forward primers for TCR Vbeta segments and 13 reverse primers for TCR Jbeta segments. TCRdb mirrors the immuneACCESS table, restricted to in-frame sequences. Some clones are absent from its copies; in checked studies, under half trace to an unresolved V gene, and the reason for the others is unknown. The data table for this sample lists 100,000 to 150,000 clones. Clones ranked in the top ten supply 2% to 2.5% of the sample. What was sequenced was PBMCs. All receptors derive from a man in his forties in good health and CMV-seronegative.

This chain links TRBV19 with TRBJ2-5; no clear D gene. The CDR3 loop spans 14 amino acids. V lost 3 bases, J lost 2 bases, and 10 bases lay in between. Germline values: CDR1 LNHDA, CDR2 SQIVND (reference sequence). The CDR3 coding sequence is TGTGCCAGTAGTATTACTGCGGAGCAAGAGACCCAGTACTTC. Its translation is CASSITAEQETQYF.

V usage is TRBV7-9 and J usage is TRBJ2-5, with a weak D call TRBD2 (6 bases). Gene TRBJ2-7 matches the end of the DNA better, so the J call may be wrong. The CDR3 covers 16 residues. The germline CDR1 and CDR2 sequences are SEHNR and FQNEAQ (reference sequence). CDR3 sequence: CASSLVDAWGDYEQYF. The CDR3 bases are TGTGCCAGCAGCTTAGTGGATGCCTGGGGGGACTACGAGCAGTACTTC.

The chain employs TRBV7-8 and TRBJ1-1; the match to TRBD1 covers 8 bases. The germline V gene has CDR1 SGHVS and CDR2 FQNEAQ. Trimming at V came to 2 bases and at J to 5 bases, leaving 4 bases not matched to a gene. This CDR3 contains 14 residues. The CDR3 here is CASSLQGALTEAFF. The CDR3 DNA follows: TGTGCCAGCAGCTTACAGGGGGCGCTGACTGAAGCTTTCTTT.

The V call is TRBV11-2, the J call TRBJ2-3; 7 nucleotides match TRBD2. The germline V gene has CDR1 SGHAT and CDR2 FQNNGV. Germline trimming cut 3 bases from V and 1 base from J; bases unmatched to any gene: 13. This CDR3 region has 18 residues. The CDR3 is CASSFPPWVGGRTDTQYF. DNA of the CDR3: TGTGCCAGCAGCTTTCCACCCTGGGTGGGAGGGCGCACAGATACGCAGTATTTT.

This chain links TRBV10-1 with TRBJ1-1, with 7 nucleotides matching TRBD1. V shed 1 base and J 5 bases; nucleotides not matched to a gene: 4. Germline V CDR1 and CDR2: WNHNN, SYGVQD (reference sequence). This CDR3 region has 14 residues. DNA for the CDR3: TGCGCCAGCAGTGAGTATAGGGGGCATACTGAAGCTTTCTTT. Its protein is CASSEYRGHTEAFF.

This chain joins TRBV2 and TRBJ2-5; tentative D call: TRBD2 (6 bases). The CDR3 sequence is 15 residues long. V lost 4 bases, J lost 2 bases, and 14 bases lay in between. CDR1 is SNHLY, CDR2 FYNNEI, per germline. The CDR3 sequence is CASSGLGEEQETQYF. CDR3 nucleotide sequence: TGTGCCAGCAGTGGACTAGGAGAGGAACAAGAGACCCAGTACTTC.

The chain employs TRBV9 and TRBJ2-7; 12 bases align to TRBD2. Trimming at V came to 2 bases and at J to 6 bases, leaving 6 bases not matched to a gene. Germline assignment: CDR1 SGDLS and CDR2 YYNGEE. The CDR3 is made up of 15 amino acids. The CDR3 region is CASSVGLAGPLEQYF. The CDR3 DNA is TGTGCCAGCAGCGTTGGACTAGCGGGACCGCTCGAGCAGTACTTC.

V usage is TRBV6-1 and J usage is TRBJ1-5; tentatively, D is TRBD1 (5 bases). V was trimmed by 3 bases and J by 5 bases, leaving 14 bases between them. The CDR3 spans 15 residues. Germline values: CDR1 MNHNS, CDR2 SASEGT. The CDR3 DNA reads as TGTGCCAGCAGTGATCGGGGGGGAACTCATCAGCCCCAGCATTTT. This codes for CASSDRGGTHQPQHF.

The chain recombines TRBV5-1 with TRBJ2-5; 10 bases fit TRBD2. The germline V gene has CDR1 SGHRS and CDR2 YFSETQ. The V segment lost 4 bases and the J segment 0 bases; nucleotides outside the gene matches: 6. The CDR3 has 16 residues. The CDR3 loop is CASSLGLAGDQETQYF. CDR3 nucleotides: TGCGCCAGCAGCCTCGGGCTAGCGGGAGACCAAGAGACCCAGTACTTC.

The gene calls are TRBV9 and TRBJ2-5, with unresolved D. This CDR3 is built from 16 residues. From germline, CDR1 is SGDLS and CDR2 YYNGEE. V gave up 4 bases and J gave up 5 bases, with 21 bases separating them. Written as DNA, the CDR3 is TGTGCCAGCAGCCCTCGTTTAGTTGCCGGTCGGGAGACCCAGTACTTC. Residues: CASSPRLVAGRETQYF. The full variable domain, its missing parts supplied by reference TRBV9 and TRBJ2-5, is DSGVTQTPKHLITATGQRVTLRCSPRSGDLSVYWYQQSLDQGLQFLIQYYNGEERAKGNILERFSAQQFPDLHSELNLSSLELGDSALYFCASSPRLVAGRETQYFGPGTRLLVL.

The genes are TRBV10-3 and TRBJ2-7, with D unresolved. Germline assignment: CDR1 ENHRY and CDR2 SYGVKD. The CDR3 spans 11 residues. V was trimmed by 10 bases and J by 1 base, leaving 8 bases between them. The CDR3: CATRASYEQYF. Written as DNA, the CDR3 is TGTGCCACCCGAGCATCCTACGAGCAGTACTTC.

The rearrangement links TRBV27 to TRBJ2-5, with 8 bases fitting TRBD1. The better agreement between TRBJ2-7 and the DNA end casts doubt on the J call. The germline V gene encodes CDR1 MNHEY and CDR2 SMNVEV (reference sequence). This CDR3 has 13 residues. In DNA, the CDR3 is TGTGCCAGCAGAAGGACAGGGATCAACGAGCAGTACTTC. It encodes CASRRTGINEQYF.

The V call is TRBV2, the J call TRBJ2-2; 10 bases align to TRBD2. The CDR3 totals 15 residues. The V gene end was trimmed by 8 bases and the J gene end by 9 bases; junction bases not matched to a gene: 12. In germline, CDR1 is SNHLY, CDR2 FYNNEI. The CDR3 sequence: CASRLAGVRTRELFF. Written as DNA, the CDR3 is TGTGCCAGCCGTCTAGCGGGAGTACGAACCAGGGAGCTGTTTTTT.

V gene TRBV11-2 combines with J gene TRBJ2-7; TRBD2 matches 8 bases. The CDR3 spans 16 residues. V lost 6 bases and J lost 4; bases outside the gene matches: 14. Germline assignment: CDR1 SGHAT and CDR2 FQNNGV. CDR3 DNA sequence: TGTGCCAGCAGTCCTCGTCGGGGGGGGACTAGTTACGAGCAGTACTTC. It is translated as CASSPRRGGTSYEQYF.

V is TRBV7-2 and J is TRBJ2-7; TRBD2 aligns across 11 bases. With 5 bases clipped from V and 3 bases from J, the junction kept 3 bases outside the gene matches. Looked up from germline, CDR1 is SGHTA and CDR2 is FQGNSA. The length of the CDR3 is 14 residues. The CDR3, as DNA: TGTGCCAGCAGCCCAGGGACTAGCGGCTACGAGCAGTACTTC. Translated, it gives CASSPGTSGYEQYF.

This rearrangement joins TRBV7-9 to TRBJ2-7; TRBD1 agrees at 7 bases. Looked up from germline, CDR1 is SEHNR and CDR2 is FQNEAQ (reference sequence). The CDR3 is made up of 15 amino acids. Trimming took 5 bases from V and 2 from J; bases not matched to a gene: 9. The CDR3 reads CASSQEGAPAYEQYF. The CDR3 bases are TGTGCCAGCAGCCAAGAGGGGGCGCCGGCCTACGAGCAGTACTTC.

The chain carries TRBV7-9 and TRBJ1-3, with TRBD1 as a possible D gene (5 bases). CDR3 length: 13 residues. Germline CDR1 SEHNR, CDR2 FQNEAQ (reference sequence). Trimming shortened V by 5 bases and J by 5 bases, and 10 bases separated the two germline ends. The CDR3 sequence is CASSLAGRNTIYF. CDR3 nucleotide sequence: TGTGCCAGCAGCCTTGCAGGGCGAAACACCATATATTTT.

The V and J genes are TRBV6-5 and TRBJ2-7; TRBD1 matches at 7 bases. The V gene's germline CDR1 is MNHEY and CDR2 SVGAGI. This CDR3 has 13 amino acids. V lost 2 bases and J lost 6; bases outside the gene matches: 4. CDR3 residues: CASSYKTGFEQYF. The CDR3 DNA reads TGTGCCAGCAGTTACAAGACAGGGTTCGAGCAGTACTTC.

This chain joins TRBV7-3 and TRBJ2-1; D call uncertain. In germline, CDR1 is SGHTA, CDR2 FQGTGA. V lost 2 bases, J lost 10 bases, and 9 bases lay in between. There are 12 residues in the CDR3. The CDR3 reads CASSLVSGEQFF. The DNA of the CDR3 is TGTGCCAGCAGCTTAGTATCCGGGGAGCAGTTCTTC.

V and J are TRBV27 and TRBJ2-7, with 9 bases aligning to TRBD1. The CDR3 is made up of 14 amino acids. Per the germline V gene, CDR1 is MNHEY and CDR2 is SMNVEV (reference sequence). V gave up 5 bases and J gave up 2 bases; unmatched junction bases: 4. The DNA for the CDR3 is TGTGCCAGCAGTCCCCGGGACAGGGCCTACGAGCAGTACTTC. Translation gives CASSPRDRAYEQYF.

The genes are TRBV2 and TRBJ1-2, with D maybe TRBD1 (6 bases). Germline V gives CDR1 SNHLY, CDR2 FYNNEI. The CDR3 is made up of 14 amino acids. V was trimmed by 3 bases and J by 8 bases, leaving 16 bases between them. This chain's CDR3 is CASSDRGGLRGYTF. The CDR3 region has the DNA TGTGCCAGCAGTGACAGGGGAGGGCTACGGGGCTACACCTTC.

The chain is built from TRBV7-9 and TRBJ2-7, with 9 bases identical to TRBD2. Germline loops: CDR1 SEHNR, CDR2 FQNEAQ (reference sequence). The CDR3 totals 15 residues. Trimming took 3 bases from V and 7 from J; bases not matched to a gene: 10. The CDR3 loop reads CASSLVTSGLREQYF. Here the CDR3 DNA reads TGTGCCAGCAGCTTGGTCACTAGCGGGCTTCGGGAGCAGTACTTC.

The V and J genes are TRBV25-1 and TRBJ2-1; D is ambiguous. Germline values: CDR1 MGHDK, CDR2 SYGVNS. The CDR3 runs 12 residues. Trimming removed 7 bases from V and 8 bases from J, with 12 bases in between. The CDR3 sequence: CASNRLGYEQFF. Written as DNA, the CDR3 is TGTGCCAGCAACCGACTTGGGTATGAGCAGTTCTTC.

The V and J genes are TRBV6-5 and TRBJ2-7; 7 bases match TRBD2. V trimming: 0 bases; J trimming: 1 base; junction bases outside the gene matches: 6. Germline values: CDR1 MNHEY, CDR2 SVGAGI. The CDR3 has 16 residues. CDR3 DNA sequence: TGTGCCAGCAGTTACTCGATCCTAGCGGCATCCTACGAGCAGTACTTC. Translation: CASSYSILAASYEQYF.